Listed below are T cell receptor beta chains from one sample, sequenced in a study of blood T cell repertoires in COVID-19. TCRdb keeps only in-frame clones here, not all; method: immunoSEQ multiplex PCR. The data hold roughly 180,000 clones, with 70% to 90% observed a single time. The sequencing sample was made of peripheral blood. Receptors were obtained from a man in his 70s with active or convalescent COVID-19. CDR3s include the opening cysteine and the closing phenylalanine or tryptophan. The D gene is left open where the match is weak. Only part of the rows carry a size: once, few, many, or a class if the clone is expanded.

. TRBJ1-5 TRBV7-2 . TGTGCCAGCAGCTTAGATCTGGGAGGCGGAGGTCAGCCCCAGCATTTT CASSLDLGGGGQPQHF
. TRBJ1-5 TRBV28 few TGTGCCAGCAGTTCCCCCGGACACGATGGCCAGCCCCAGCATTTT CASSSPGHDGQPQHF
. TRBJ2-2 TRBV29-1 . TGCAGCGTTTCTCTCAGGGGCGCGGGCACCGGGGAGCTGTTTTTT CSVSLRGAGTGELFF
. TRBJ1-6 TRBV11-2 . TGTGCCAGCAGCTTAGCTGGCAGGGTTTCACCCCTCCACTTT CASSLAGRVSPLHF
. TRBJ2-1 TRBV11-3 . TGTGCCAGCAGCTTAGGCAGCGGATCTTACAATGAGCAGTTCTTC CASSLGSGSYNEQFF
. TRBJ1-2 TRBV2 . TGTGCCAGCAGTCGAAGGGGGGGGATTGATGGCTACACCTTC CASSRRGGIDGYTF
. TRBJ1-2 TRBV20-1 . TGCAGTGCTAGTGGAAACCTCTGGGAGGGCTATGGCTACACCTTC CSASGNLWEGYGYTF
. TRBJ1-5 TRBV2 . TGTGCCAGCAGTTTGGCCAGTAGCAATCAGCCCCAGCATTTT CASSLASSNQPQHF
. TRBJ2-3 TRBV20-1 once TGCAGTGCTACTACAGATACGCAGTATTTT CSATTDTQYF
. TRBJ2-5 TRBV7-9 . TGTGCCAGCAGCTTAGATGGGCCGGTGGGGACCCAGTACTTC CASSLDGPVGTQYF
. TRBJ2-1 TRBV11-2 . TGTGCCAGCAGCTTAGGGACTAATTACAATGAGCAGTTCTTC CASSLGTNYNEQFF
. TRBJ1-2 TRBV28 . TGTGCCAGCAGTTTATCTTCCGGCTACACCTTC CASSLSSGYTF
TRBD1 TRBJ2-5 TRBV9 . TGTGCCAGCAGCGTAGGGGGGACAGGGGCTTTCGGGTCGGAGACCCAGTACTTC CASSVGGTGAFGSETQYF
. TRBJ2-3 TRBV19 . TGTGCCAGCCACCGGGCAGGGAGCACAGATACGCAGTATTTT CASHRAGSTDTQYF
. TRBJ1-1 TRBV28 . TGTGCCAGCAGTTTAGGGGGGGGTGAGGGTGGATCGAACACTGAAGCTTTCTTT CASSLGGGEGGSNTEAFF
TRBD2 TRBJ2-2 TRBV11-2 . TGTGCCAGCAGCTTTGGACTAGCGGCGAACACCGGGGAGCTGTTTTTT CASSFGLAANTGELFF
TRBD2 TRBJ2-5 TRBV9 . TGTGCCAGCAGCGTAGAGGCGGGGGGCCCCCGGGAGACCCAGTACTTC CASSVEAGGPRETQYF
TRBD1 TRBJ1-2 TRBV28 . TGTGCCAGCACTACCGGGACAGGGCTGGTTCATGGCTACACCTTC CASTTGTGLVHGYTF
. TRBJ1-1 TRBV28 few TGTGCCAGCAGTTTGCTACAGCCGAACACTGAAGCTTTCTTT CASSLLQPNTEAFF
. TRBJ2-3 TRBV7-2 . TGTGCCAGCAGCTTAGAGCCCAACACAGATACGCAGTATTTT CASSLEPNTDTQYF
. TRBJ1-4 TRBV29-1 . TGCAGCGCCGACGACATACACCATGAAAAACTGTTTTTT CSADDIHHEKLFF
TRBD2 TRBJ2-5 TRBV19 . TGTGCCAGTAGTTGGGCGGGAGGGGAGACCCAGTACTTC CASSWAGGETQYF
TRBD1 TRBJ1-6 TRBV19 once TGTGCCAGCACGGGACAGGGGCGGTCACCCCTCCACTTT CASTGQGRSPLHF
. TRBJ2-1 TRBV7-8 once TGTGCCAGCAGCTTCACAGGGTACTCTGAGCAGTTCTTC CASSFTGYSEQFF
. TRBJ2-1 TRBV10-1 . TGCGCCAGCAGGGAGGGGTATACAGGGGGGGGACACAATGAGCAGTTCTTC CASREGYTGGGHNEQFF
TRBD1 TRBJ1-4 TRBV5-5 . TGTGCCAGCAGCTTGATCGACAGGGGAGAAAAACTGTTTTTT CASSLIDRGEKLFF
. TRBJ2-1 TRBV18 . TGTGCCAGCTCACCGGGAGCTGATAGGGGGGAGCAGTTCTTC CASSPGADRGEQFF
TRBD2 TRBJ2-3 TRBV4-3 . TGCGCCAGCAGCCAAGACGGGACGGGGGGTGGCACAGATACGCAGTATTTT CASSQDGTGGGTDTQYF
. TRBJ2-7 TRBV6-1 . TGTGCCAGCAGTGAAAGGGAGTTCGAGCAGTACTTC CASSEREFEQYF
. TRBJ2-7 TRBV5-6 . TGTGCCAGCAGCTTGGTTGGCGGGACCTACGAGCAGTACTTC CASSLVGGTYEQYF
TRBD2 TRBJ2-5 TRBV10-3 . TGTGCCATCAGCGTAACGACTAGCGGGGAAGAGACCCAGTACTTC CAISVTTSGEETQYF
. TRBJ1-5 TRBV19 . TGTGCCAGTAGTATAGTAGGGCAGGGGCCCTCCAATCAGCCCCAGCATTTT CASSIVGQGPSNQPQHF
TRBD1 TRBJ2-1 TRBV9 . TGTGCCAGCAGCGTAGTGGGACAGGGGACCCCCTCCTACAATGAGCAGTTCTTC CASSVVGQGTPSYNEQFF
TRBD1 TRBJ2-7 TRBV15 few TGTGCCACCAGCCCAGGGGGAAACTACGAGCAGTACTTC CATSPGGNYEQYF
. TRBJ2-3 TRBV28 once TGTGCCAGCAACCCAGCGCGAGATACGCAGTATTTT CASNPARDTQYF
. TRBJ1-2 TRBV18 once TGTGCCAGCTCCACCTCAGGGCAGGGTGGAGGCTACACCTTC CASSTSGQGGGYTF
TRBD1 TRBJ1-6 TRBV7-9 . TGTGCCAGCAGCTCGCCAGGGGGCACTTCACCCCTCCACTTT CASSSPGGTSPLHF
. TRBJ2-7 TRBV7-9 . TGTGCCAGCAGCTTAATTCTTTCGGCGGACGAGCAGTACTTC CASSLILSADEQYF
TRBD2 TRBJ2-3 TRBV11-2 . TGTGCCAGCAGCTTAGCGCTAGCGGTGTCACCAGATACGCAGTATTTT CASSLALAVSPDTQYF
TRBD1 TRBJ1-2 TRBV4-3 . TGCGCCAGCAGCCATTCAGACAGGGCAACTAACTATGGCTACACCTTC CASSHSDRATNYGYTF
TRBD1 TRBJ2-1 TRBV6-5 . TGTGCCAGCAGGGGGGACAGGGTTTTGAATGAGCAGTTCTTC CASRGDRVLNEQFF
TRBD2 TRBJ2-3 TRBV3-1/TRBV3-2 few TGTGCCAGCAGCCTTCGACTAGCGGGTCTCACAGATACGCAGTATTTT CASSLRLAGLTDTQYF
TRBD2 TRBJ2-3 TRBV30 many TGTGCCTGGGGTAGCGGGGGGAGCACAGATACGCAGTATTTT CAWGSGGSTDTQYF
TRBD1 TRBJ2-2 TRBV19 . TGTGCCAGTAACAATTTACAGGGGGTGTCTTTAGTCGGGGAGCTGTTTTTT CASNNLQGVSLVGELFF
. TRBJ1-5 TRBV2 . TGTGCCAGCAGTTCTGTACAGGGTATTCAGCAGCCCCAGCATTTT CASSSVQGIQQPQHF
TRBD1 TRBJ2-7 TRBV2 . TGTGCCAGCGGGCCGGGACAGGGCCCCGAGCAGTACTTC CASGPGQGPEQYF
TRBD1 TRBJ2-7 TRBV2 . TGTGCCAGCAGTGAGTATCCGGGACAGGCCTACGAGCAGTACTTC CASSEYPGQAYEQYF
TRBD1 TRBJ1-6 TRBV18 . TGTGCCAGCTCACCAGGGACAGGCTGGAACCTCCACTTT CASSPGTGWNLHF
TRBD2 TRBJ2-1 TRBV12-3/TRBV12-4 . TGTGCCAGCAGTTTGGCTAGCGGGGATGAGCAGTTCTTC CASSLASGDEQFF
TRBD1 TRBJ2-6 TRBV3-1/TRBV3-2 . TGTGCCAGCAGCCAAGATTTGGGGACAGGGCTTAGCAAGGGCCCTTCTGGGGCCAACGTCCTGACTTTC CASSQDLGTGLSKGPSGANVLTF